This T cell receptor (beta chain) was recovered during a study of cytomegalovirus exposure and HLA in healthy donors. Study-wide results and caveats: Testing in vitro showed three CMV-associated chains specific for CMV antigens. A few V segments could not be told apart, such as TRBV6-2 and TRBV6-3, and were left out. An assumption of roughly uniform sequencing depth across donors underlay the presence/absence analyses.

For this clone: Its antigen is undetermined.

The PCR had 60 Vbeta and 13 Jbeta primers. Data came from immunoSEQ multiplex PCR; TCRdb stores just in-frame clones and leaves some out. The sample carries 150,000 to 200,000 clones, approximately 71% recorded once. CDR1 and CDR2 from the germline V gene are SNHLY and FYNNEI. Trimming left V 6 bases short and J 9 bases short, with 17 bases between. This CDR3 is 14 amino acids long. Material for sequencing was PBMCs. This receptor was obtained from a woman aged 35 to 49 in good health and CMV-seropositive. J is TRBJ2-2 and V is TRBV2, with D possibly matching TRBD1 (6 bases). The DNA of the CDR3 is TGTGCCAGCAGCGACGGGACACCCCACCGGGAGCTGTTTTTT. Its translation: CASSDGTPHRELFF.